One T cell receptor (beta chain) is described in this entry. This specimen comes from a study of blood T cell repertoires in COVID-19. Across the whole study: COVID-19 samples from acute and convalescent phases originated in the United States, Italy and Spain. The analysed material was cDNA or gDNA that came from T cells, B-cell-depleted T cells, or PBMCs.

The CDR3 sequence is 18 residues long. V trimming: 2 bases; J trimming: 0 bases; junction bases outside the gene matches: 11. Looked up from germline, CDR1 is LNHNV and CDR2 is YYDKDF (reference sequence). Original handling: Using reference gene primer amplification, nucleated cell counts were estimated. Generated by immunoSEQ multiplex PCR, the TCRdb table keeps only in-frame clones and is missing some. That table furnishes V, J and clone size, whereas the DNA furnished D and trimming. Among around 250,000 clones listed, approximately 77% were seen once. The receptor was derived from a woman under 30 with acute or convalescent COVID-19. The gene calls are TRBV15 and TRBJ1-2; TRBD1 matches 8 bases. Sequencing was performed on peripheral blood. For the CDR3, the DNA is TGTGCCACCAGCAGATCCCGGGGACAGGAAATTACTAACTATGGCTACACCTTC. Translating gives CATSRSRGQEITNYGYTF.